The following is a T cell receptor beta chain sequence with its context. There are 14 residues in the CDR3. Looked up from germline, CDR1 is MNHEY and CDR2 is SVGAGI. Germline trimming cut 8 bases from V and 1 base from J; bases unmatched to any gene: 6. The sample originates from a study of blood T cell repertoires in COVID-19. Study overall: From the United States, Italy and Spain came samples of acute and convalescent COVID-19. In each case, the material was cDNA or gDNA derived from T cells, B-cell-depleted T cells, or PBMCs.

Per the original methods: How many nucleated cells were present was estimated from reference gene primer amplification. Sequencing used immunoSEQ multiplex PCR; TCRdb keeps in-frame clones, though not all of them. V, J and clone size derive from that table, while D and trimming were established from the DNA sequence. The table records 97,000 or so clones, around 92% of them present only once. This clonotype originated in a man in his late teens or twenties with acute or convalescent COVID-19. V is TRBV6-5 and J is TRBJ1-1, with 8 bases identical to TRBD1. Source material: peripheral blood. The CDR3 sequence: CASGQGARNTEAFF. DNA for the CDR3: TGTGCCAGCGGCCAGGGGGCCCGGAACACTGAAGCTTTCTTT.